This T cell receptor (beta chain) was obtained from a study of T cell repertoires in cytomegalovirus infection. The wider study: Well-studied HLA-B-restricted epitopes and recently identified HLA-C-restricted epitopes of CMV were both used in the study.

Study-wide points: Public TCR beta family frequency separated CMV-and-HLA carriers, including in an independent cohort.

CDR1 is SEHNR and CDR2 is FQNEAQ in the germline V gene (reference sequence). The CDR3 is 14 amino acids. V was clipped by 1 base and J by 6 bases, with 9 bases between them. MiXCR, run by TCRdb on the reads, gives a single entry per CDR3 protein. The sample has approximately 1,000,000 distinct CDR3 sequences; 30% to 40% are singletons. A word on this clonotype: Its antigen remains unknown.

The V gene is TRBV7-9, the J gene TRBJ1-4; no clear D gene. Here the sequenced sample was cultured CD8+ T cells from PBMCs, taken from culture after CMV antigen stimulation. The origin of this receptor is a human donor in good health (CMV status not recorded). Some clones in this sample may be carry-over from other donors' samples. CDR3 nucleotide sequence: TGTGCCAGCAGCTTAGAGTGGACGCATGAAAAACTGTTTTTT. Residues: CASSLEWTHEKLFF.